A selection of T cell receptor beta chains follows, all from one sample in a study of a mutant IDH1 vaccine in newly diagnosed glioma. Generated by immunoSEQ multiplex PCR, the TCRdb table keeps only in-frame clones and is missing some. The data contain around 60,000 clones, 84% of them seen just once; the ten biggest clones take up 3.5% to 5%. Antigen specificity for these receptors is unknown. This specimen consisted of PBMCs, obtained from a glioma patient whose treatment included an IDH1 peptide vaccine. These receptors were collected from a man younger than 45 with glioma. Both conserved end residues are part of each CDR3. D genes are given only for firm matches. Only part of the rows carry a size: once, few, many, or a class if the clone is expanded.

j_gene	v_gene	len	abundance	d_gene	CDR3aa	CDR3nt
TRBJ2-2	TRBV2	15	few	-	CASSEGKVTPGELFF	TGTGCCAGCAGTGAAGGGAAGGTAACCCCCGGGGAGCTGTTTTTT
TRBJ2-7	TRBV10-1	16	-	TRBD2	CASSESRTSGSYEQYF	TGCGCCAGCAGTGAGTCGCGGACTAGCGGCTCCTACGAGCAGTACTTC
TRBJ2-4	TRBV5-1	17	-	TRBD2	CASSWPRGEPTKNIQYF	TGCGCCAGCAGCTGGCCACGGGGGGAGCCGACCAAAAACATTCAGTACTTC
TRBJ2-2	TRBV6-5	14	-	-	CASRILDGTGELFF	TGTGCCAGCAGGATTCTGGACGGCACCGGGGAGCTGTTTTTT
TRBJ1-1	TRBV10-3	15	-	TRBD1	CAISDPGTVNTEAFF	TGTGCCATCAGTGATCCCGGGACAGTCAACACTGAAGCTTTCTTT
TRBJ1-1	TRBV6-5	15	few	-	CASSYSPGTNTEAFF	TGTGCCAGCAGTTACTCGCCAGGGACGAACACTGAAGCTTTCTTT
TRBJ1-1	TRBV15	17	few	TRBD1	CATSRDYPLTGGTEAFF	TGTGCCACCAGCAGAGATTACCCACTGACAGGGGGCACTGAAGCTTTCTTT
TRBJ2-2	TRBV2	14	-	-	CASTVLLNTGELFF	TGTGCCAGCACCGTTCTTCTCAACACCGGGGAGCTGTTTTTT
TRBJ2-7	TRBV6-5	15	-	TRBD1	CASSYSGTGNYEQYF	TGTGCCAGCAGTTACTCTGGGACAGGGAACTACGAGCAGTACTTC
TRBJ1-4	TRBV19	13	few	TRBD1	CATRGQGNEKLFF	TGTGCCACCCGGGGACAGGGGAACGAAAAACTGTTTTTT
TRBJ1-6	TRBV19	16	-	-	CASSIMGAHYNSPLHF	TGTGCCAGTAGTATCATGGGAGCTCACTATAATTCACCCCTCCACTTT
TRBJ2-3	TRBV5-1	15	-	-	CASSLGAARSDTQYF	TGCGCCAGCAGCTTGGGGGCCGCCCGTTCGGATACGCAGTATTTT
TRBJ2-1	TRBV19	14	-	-	CASSSGRDYNEQFF	TGTGCCAGTAGTTCCGGACGGGACTACAATGAGCAGTTCTTC
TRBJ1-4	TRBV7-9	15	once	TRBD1	CASSPTGDKDEKLFF	TGTGCCAGCAGCCCCACAGGGGACAAAGATGAAAAACTGTTTTTT
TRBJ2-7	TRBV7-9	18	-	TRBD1	CASSLGTGGLARNYEQYF	TGTGCCAGCAGCTTAGGGACAGGGGGCTTAGCAAGAAACTACGAGCAGTACTTC
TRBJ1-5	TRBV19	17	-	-	CASSPASYGNSNQPQHF	TGTGCCAGTAGTCCCGCCTCATATGGAAATAGCAATCAGCCCCAGCATTTT
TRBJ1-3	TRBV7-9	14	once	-	CASREGGAGNTIYF	TGTGCCAGCAGGGAAGGGGGAGCTGGAAACACCATATATTTT
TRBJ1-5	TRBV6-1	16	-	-	CASSEARGASNQPQHF	TGTGCCAGCAGTGAAGCGCGCGGGGCCAGCAATCAGCCCCAGCATTTT
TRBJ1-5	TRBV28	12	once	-	CASSSTNQPQHF	TGTGCCAGCAGCTCCACCAATCAGCCCCAGCATTTT
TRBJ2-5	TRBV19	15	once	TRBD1	CASSWTGLYQETQYF	TGTGCCAGTAGCTGGACAGGGCTGTACCAAGAGACCCAGTACTTC
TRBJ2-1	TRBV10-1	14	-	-	CASSAFGGPNEQFF	TGCGCCAGCAGCGCCTTCGGGGGGCCCAATGAGCAGTTCTTC
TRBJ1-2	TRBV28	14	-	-	CASSLRTAKGGYTF	TGTGCCAGCAGTTTAAGGACGGCCAAGGGTGGCTACACCTTC
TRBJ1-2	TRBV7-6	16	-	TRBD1	CASSLGTGGSYYGYTF	TGTGCCAGCAGCTTAGGGACAGGGGGGTCTTATTATGGCTACACCTTC
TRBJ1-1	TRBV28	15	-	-	CASTPGGARRTEAFF	TGTGCCAGCACCCCAGGAGGGGCGAGGAGAACTGAAGCTTTCTTT
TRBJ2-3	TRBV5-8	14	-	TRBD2	CASTTGTRTDTQYF	TGTGCCAGCACTACCGGGACTAGAACAGATACGCAGTATTTT
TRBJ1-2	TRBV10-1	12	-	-	CASSPDLYGYTF	TGCGCCAGCAGCCCGGACTTGTATGGCTACACCTTC
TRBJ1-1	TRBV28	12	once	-	CASSLGYSEAFF	TGTGCCAGCAGTCTGGGGTACTCTGAAGCTTTCTTT
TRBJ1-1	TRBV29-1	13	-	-	CSVRSGTAAGAFF	TGCAGCGTTCGTTCCGGGACGGCCGCGGGAGCTTTCTTT
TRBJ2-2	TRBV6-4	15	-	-	CASSDSWRDTGELFF	TGTGCCAGCAGTGACTCTTGGAGGGACACCGGGGAGCTGTTTTTT
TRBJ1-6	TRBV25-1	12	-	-	CASRLGPSPLHF	TGTGCCAGCAGGTTAGGTCCTTCACCCCTCCACTTT
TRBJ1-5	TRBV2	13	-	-	CASMRKSNQPQHF	TGTGCCAGCATGCGGAAGAGCAATCAGCCCCAGCATTTT
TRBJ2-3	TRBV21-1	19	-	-	CASSKLQTSGGTSTDTQYF	TGTGCCAGCAGCAAACTCCAAACTAGCGGGGGGACTAGCACAGATACGCAGTATTTT
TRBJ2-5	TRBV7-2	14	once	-	CASSKWTAQETQYF	TGTGCCAGCAGCAAGTGGACGGCCCAAGAGACCCAGTACTTC
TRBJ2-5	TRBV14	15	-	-	CASSLLRGVGETQYF	TGTGCCAGCAGCCTCCTCCGCGGGGTCGGGGAGACCCAGTACTTC
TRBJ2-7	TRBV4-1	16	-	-	CASSQPTSGKAYEQYF	TGCGCCAGCAGCCAACCCACCTCCGGGAAGGCCTACGAGCAGTACTTC
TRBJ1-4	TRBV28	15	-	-	CASSSDRATNEKLFF	TGTGCCAGCAGTTCCGACCGAGCAACTAATGAAAAACTGTTTTTT
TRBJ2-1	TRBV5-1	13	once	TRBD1	CASSYDRVDEQFF	TGCGCCAGCAGCTATGACAGGGTCGATGAGCAGTTCTTC
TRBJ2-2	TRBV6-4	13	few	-	CASSGDNTGELFF	TGTGCCAGCAGTGGGGACAACACCGGGGAGCTGTTTTTT
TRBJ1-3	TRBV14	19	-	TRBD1	CASSTWDRFSATSGNTIYF	TGTGCCAGCAGTACCTGGGACAGGTTTTCAGCTACCTCGGGAAACACCATATATTTT
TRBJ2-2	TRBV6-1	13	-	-	CASSFGYTGELFF	TGTGCCAGCAGCTTCGGGTACACCGGGGAGCTGTTTTTT
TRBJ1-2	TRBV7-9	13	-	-	CASSPGLAYGYTF	TGTGCCAGCAGCCCCGGACTCGCCTATGGCTACACCTTC
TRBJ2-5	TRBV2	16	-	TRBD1	CASSKPPGQGSETQYF	TGTGCCAGCAGTAAGCCTCCGGGACAGGGATCAGAGACCCAGTACTTC
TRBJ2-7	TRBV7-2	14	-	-	CASSPTFTSVEQYF	TGTGCCAGCAGCCCGACTTTCACGTCGGTCGAGCAGTACTTC
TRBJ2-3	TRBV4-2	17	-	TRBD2	CASSPLAGRGATDTQYF	TGTGCCAGCAGCCCCCTAGCGGGACGGGGGGCCACAGATACGCAGTATTTT
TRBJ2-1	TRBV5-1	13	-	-	CASSLAPGPQQFF	TGCGCCAGCAGCTTGGCTCCGGGACCCCAGCAGTTCTTC
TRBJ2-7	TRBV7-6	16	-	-	CASSLGGQSIAYEQYF	TGTGCCAGCAGCTTGGGGGGACAGTCCATCGCCTACGAGCAGTACTTC
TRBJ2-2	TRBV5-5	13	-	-	CASSLLATGELFF	TGTGCCAGCAGCCTGTTGGCCACCGGGGAGCTGTTTTTT
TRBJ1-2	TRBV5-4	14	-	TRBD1	CASSFWTGGDGYTF	TGTGCCAGCAGCTTTTGGACAGGGGGCGATGGCTACACCTTC
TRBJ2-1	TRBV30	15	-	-	CAWSPLVSRGNEQFF	TGTGCCTGGAGCCCCCTGGTTTCTAGGGGCAATGAGCAGTTCTTC
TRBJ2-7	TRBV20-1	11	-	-	CSATPYYEQYF	TGCAGTGCTACCCCATATTACGAGCAGTACTTC
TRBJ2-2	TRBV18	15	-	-	CASSPLPANTGELFF	TGTGCCAGCTCACCACTTCCAGCTAACACCGGGGAGCTGTTTTTT
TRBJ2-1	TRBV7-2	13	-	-	CASSFPREDEQFF	TGTGCCAGCAGTTTTCCACGTGAAGATGAGCAGTTCTTC
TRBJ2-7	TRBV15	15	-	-	CATSRERQSRAEQYF	TGTGCCACCAGCAGAGAACGACAGAGTCGGGCCGAGCAGTACTTC
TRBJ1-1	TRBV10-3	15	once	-	CAISEFVMTNTEAFF	TGTGCCATCAGTGAGTTTGTGATGACGAACACTGAAGCTTTCTTT
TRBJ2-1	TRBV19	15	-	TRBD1	CASTIPGTGSNEQFF	TGTGCCAGTACCATCCCAGGGACAGGCTCCAATGAGCAGTTCTTC
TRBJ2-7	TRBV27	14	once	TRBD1	CASSPGQGHYEQYF	TGTGCCAGCAGCCCGGGACAGGGCCACTACGAGCAGTACTTC
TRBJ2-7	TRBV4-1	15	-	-	CASSQDWRQSYEQYF	TGCGCCAGCAGCCAAGATTGGCGGCAATCCTACGAGCAGTACTTC